This entry lists 23 T cell receptor beta chains sequenced from one sample in a study of T cell clonotyping in hematopoietic cell transplantation. Generated by immunoSEQ multiplex PCR, the TCRdb table keeps only in-frame clones and is missing some. The repertoire consists of more than 65,000 clones, with over 90% occurring once and the leading ten covering about 1.5%. Source material: peripheral blood mononuclear cells. Receptors were obtained from a man in his fifties or sixties in good health. Some clones in this sample may be carry-over from other donors' samples.

The V and J genes are TRBV11-1 and TRBJ1-1; D gene uncertain. CDR1 and CDR2 from the germline V gene are SGHAT and FQDESV (reference sequence). The ends were cut back, 5 bases at V and 7 bases at J, with 14 bases in the middle. CDR3 size: 13 residues. The CDR3 is CASSPRFQNEAFF. The CDR3 coding sequence is TGTGCCAGCAGCCCGCGATTTCAGAATGAAGCTTTCTTT.

V usage is TRBV5-1 and J usage is TRBJ2-7, with D tentatively TRBD1 or TRBD2 (6 bases each). V lost 0 bases and J lost 2, with 12 bases in between. Germline V gene sequence: CDR1 SGHRS, CDR2 YFSETQ. The CDR3 runs 15 residues. CDR3 loop: CASSLDGGATYEQYF. In DNA form, the CDR3 reads TGCGCCAGCAGCTTGGACGGGGGCGCAACCTACGAGCAGTACTTC.

The rearrangement uses TRBV2 and TRBJ1-5; D is uncertain. Trimming stripped 4 bases from V and 6 bases from J, with 13 bases between. Germline loops: CDR1 SNHLY, CDR2 FYNNEI. The CDR3 has 14 amino acids. CDR3 DNA sequence: TGTGCCAGCAGTGGACTGGGAACCGGTCAGCCCCAGCATTTT. This sequence encodes CASSGLGTGQPQHF. The complete variable domain, with remaining parts taken from reference TRBV2 and TRBJ1-5, reads EPEVTQTPSHQVTQMGQEVILRCVPISNHLYFYWYRQILGQKVEFLVSFYNNEISEKSEIFDDQFSVERPDGSNFTLKIRSTKLEDSAMYFCASSGLGTGQPQHFGDGTRLSIL.

The V call is TRBV27, the J call TRBJ2-1; no clear D gene. This CDR3 has 11 amino acids. The V gene lost 3 bases and the J gene lost 16 bases, with 13 bases spanning the gap. The germline gives CDR1 MNHEY, CDR2 SMNVEV (reference sequence). The DNA for the CDR3 is TGTGCCAGCAGTTTTGGGATGGCGCTATTCTTC. Its protein product is CASSFGMALFF.

CDR3 nucleotide sequence: TGTGCCAGCAGTTTACCAGGGCGCGACGAGCAGTACTTC. Translation gives CASSLPGRDEQYF. The chain has TRBV28 and TRBJ2-7, with TRBD1 as a possible D gene (5 bases). The germline V gene has CDR1 MDHEN and CDR2 SYDVKM. Trimming removed 2 bases from V and 5 bases from J, with 10 bases in between. CDR3 length: 13 residues.

In the case of this clone: Other DNA sequences in this specimen translate into the identical CDR3. The genes are TRBV5-4 and TRBJ1-3; D ambiguous. Per germline, CDR1 SGHNT and CDR2 YYREEE (reference sequence). V dropped 4 bases and J dropped 4 bases, with 9 bases sitting between them. The CDR3 has 13 amino acids. The CDR3 region is CASSLGPGNTIYF. For the CDR3, the DNA is TGTGCCAGCAGCCTCGGGCCCGGAAACACCATATATTTT.

The chain combines TRBV19 with TRBJ1-5; tentatively, D is TRBD1 (5 bases). The CDR3 runs to 14 residues. The germline gives CDR1 LNHDA, CDR2 SQIVND (reference sequence). Trimming shortened V by 5 bases and J by 3 bases, and 11 bases separated the two germline ends. The CDR3 DNA follows: TGTGCCAGTAGTGCCGACAGAGACAATCAGCCCCAGCATTTT. Translation: CASSADRDNQPQHF.

This chain joins TRBV9 and TRBJ1-1; TRBD1 might be the D (6 bases). Deletions cut 3 bases from V and 7 bases from J, with 13 bases between. This CDR3 region has 13 residues. The germline CDR1 and CDR2 sequences are SGDLS and YYNGEE. CDR3 nucleotides: TGTGCCAGCAGCGCCGCAGGGGAAGGTGAAGCTTTCTTT. Translating gives CASSAAGEGEAFF.

The rearrangement uses TRBV5-6 and TRBJ2-2, with 11 nucleotides matching TRBD1. This CDR3 region has 15 residues. Germline-derived CDR1 and CDR2 are SGHDT and YYEEEE. Trimming at V came to 4 bases and at J to 4 bases, leaving 3 bases not matched to a gene. CDR3 in DNA: TGTGCCAGCAGCGCCGGGACAGGGGGCACCGGGGAGCTGTTTTTT. It yields the protein CASSAGTGGTGELFF.

This clone was recorded only once. The chain recombines TRBV9 with TRBJ1-2; possible D gene TRBD1, 6 bases. Trimming shortened V by 0 bases and J by 6 bases, and 6 bases separated the two germline ends. The CDR3 is 12 amino acids. Germline loops: CDR1 SGDLS, CDR2 YYNGEE. The CDR3 protein is CASSVAGDGYTF. In nucleotides, the CDR3 is TGTGCCAGCAGCGTAGCAGGGGATGGCTACACCTTC.

J is TRBJ2-3 and V is TRBV4-1, with no clear D. V was pared by 3 bases and J by 3 bases, with 10 bases between. The CDR3 runs to 14 residues. Germline values: CDR1 MGHRA, CDR2 YSYEKL. The CDR3 coding sequence is TGCGCCAGCAGCCAGTTATTAATAACAGATACGCAGTATTTT. It specifies CASSQLLITDTQYF.

The chain uses TRBV6-6 and TRBJ2-7; 7 bases map to TRBD2. The CDR3 has 15 amino acids. V shed 8 bases and J 0 bases; nucleotides not matched to a gene: 10. Germline-derived CDR1 and CDR2 are MNHNY and SVGAGI (reference sequence). CDR3 region: CASPRGGKSSYEQYF. CDR3 sequence (DNA): TGTGCCAGCCCGAGGGGAGGGAAGAGCTCCTACGAGCAGTACTTC.

J is TRBJ2-7 and V is TRBV15; D is ambiguous. The CDR3 spans 15 residues. Trimming shortened V by 0 bases and J by 6 bases, and 15 bases separated the two germline ends. Per the germline V gene, CDR1 is LNHNV and CDR2 is YYDKDF (reference sequence). The CDR3 loop is CATSRDLGPGSEQYF. CDR3 DNA: TGTGCCACCAGCAGAGATCTGGGTCCGGGTAGCGAGCAGTACTTC.

This clone showed up just once. V gene TRBV28 combines with J gene TRBJ1-1; 8 bases are a match to TRBD1. The CDR3 has 15 amino acids. J gave up 3 bases and V 1 base, and 4 bases lay outside the gene matches. The germline V gene encodes CDR1 MDHEN and CDR2 SYDVKM. In DNA form, the CDR3 reads TGTGCCAGCAGTTTATTTTCAGGGGGCGACACTGAAGCTTTCTTT. Protein: CASSLFSGGDTEAFF.

The chain is built from TRBV28 and TRBJ2-1, with D maybe TRBD1 (5 bases). With 7 bases removed from V and 7 bases from J, the gap between germline ends came to 11 bases. The CDR3 is made up of 12 amino acids. CDR1 and CDR2 from the germline V gene are MDHEN and SYDVKM. CDR3 protein: CASNPRDNEQFF. CDR3 DNA: TGTGCCAGCAACCCCAGGGATAATGAGCAGTTCTTC.

J is TRBJ2-3 and V is TRBV2, with TRBD2 matching over 11 bases. Trimming cost V 6 bases and J 0 bases; bases outside gene matches: 2. The CDR3 is made up of 15 amino acids. CDR1 is SNHLY, CDR2 FYNNEI, per germline. CDR3 coding DNA: TGTGCCAGCAGGACTAGCGGGGACAGCACAGATACGCAGTATTTT. This translates into CASRTSGDSTDTQYF.

This chain joins TRBV7-7 and TRBJ2-3, with 9 bases identical to TRBD2. Germline V gene sequence: CDR1 SSHAT, CDR2 FNYEAQ (reference sequence). V gave up 8 bases and J gave up 2 bases; unmatched junction bases: 11. The CDR3 has 16 amino acids. CDR3 sequence: CASVPLSGSDTDTQYF. CDR3 sequence (DNA): TGTGCCAGCGTACCCCTTAGCGGGAGTGACACAGATACGCAGTATTTT.

This chain uses TRBV4-3 with TRBJ1-1; D unresolved. CDR3 size: 16 residues. Looked up from germline, CDR1 is LGHNA and CDR2 is YSLEER. Trimming pared 3 bases from V and 4 bases from J, leaving 18 bases between. The CDR3 nucleotides read TGCGCCAGCAGCCAGGCAGGCGGCGCGATGATCACTGAAGCTTTCTTT. Its protein product is CASSQAGGAMITEAFF.

This clone showed up just once. V is TRBV25-1 and J is TRBJ2-3; 9 nucleotides align to TRBD2. Germline assignment: CDR1 MGHDK and CDR2 SYGVNS. V lost 7 bases and J lost 6; bases outside the gene matches: 8. There are 14 residues in the CDR3. In DNA, the CDR3 is TGTGCCAGCACCAGGGGACTAGCATCTGATACGCAGTATTTT. Encoded protein: CASTRGLASDTQYF. The variable domain in full, with the rest retrieved from reference TRBV25-1 and TRBJ2-3, is EADIYQTPRYLVIGTGKKITLECSQTMGHDKMYWYQQDPGMELHLIHYSYGVNSTEKGDLSSESTVSRIRTEHFPLTLESARPSHTSQYLCASTRGLASDTQYFGPGTRLTVL.

CDR3 residues: CASSLRKGSYNEQFF. The CDR3 bases are TGTGCCAGCAGCCTCCGGAAGGGATCTTACAATGAGCAGTTCTTC. The rearrangement uses TRBV7-9 and TRBJ2-1; D unclear. The V end was cut by 5 bases, the J end by 4 bases, with 15 bases between. Germline V gene lookup returns CDR1 SEHNR and CDR2 FQNEAQ (reference sequence). This CDR3 has 15 amino acids.

This rearrangement joins TRBV6-1 to TRBJ2-7, with 9 bases aligning to TRBD2. The V segment lost 1 base and the J segment 2 bases; nucleotides outside the gene matches: 6. The CDR3 length is 16 residues. Germline CDR1 and CDR2: MNHNS and SASEGT. As DNA, the CDR3 is TGTGCCAGCAGTGAAGAGGGGACTAGCCTCACCTACGAGCAGTACTTC. Its protein is CASSEEGTSLTYEQYF.

The CDR3 is CASSFGRPSYNEQFF. The DNA for the CDR3 is TGCGCCAGCAGCTTTGGCCGGCCGTCCTACAATGAGCAGTTCTTC. The V and J genes are TRBV5-1 and TRBJ2-1; unclear D gene. V gave up 2 bases and J gave up 1 base, with 10 bases separating them. Germline CDR1 reads SGHRS; CDR2 reads YFSETQ. The CDR3 consists of 15 residues.

The CDR3 spells CASSLVGGGANPEQYF. CDR3 sequence (DNA): TGCGCCAGCAGCTTGGTTGGGGGGGGCGCGAATCCCGAGCAGTACTTC. This rearrangement joins TRBV5-1 to TRBJ2-7; D is possibly TRBD2 (7 bases). V shed 0 bases and J shed 6 bases, with 19 bases lying between them. CDR3 length: 16 residues. From germline, CDR1 is SGHRS and CDR2 YFSETQ.